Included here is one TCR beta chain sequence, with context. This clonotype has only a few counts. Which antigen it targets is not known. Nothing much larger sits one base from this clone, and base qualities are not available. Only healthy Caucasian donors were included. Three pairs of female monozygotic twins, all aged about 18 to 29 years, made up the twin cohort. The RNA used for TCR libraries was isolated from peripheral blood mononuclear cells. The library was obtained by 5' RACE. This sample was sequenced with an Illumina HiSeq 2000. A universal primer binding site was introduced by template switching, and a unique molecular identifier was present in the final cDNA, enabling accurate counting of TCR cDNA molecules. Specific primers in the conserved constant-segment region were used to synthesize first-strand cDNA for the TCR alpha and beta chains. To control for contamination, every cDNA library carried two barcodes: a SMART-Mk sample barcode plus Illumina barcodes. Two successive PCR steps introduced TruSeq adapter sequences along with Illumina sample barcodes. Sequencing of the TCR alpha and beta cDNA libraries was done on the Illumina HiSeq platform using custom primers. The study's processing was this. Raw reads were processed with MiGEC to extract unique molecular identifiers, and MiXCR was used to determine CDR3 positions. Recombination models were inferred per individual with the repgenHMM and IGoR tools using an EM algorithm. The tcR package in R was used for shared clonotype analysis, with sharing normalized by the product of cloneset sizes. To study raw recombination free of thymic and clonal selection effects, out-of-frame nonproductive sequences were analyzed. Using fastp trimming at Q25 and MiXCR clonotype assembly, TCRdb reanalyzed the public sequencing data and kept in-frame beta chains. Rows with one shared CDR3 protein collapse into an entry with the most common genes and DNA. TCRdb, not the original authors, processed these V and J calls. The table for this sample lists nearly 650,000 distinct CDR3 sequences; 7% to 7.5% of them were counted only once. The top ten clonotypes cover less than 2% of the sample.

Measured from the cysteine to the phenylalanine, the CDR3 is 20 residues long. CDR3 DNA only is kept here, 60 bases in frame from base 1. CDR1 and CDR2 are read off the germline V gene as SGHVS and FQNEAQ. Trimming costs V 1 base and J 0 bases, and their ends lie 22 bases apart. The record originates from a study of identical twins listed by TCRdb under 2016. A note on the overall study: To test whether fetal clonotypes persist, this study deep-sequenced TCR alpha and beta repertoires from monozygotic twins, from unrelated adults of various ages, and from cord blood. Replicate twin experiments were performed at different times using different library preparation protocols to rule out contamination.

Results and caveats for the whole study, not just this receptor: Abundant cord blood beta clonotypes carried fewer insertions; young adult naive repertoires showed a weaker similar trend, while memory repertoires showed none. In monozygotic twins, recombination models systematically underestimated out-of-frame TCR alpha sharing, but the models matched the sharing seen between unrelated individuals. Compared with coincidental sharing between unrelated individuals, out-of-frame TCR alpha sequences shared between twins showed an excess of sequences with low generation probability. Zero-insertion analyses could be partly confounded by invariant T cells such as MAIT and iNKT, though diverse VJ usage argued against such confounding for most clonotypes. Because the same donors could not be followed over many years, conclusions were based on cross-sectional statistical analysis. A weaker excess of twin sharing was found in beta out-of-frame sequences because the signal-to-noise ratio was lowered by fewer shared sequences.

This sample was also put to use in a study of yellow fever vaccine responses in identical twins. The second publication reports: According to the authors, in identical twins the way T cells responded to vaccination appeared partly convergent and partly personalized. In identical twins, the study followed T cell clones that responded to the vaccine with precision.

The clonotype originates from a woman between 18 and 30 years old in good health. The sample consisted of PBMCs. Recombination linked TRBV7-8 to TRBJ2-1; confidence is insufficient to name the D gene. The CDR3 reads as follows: CASSLVATYYSVSSYNEQFF. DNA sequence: TGTGCCAGCAGCTTAGTGGCGACGTACTACTCTGTTAGCTCCTACAATGAGCAGTTCTTC.